Presented here are 28 T cell receptor beta chains from one specimen sequenced in a study of glioma-infiltrating T cells. Amplification of TCR alpha and beta CDR3 regions from RNA used iRepertoire nested multiplex PCR. From the multiplex PCR reads, TCRdb called clonotypes with MiXCR, one entry per CDR3 protein. The table lists more than 300,000 distinct CDR3 sequences, approximately 42% of them singletons. The sequenced material came from glioma tissue, nonneoplastic brain tissue, or PBMCs (not recorded which). The source is a human donor with low-grade glioma or glioblastoma, undergoing nonglioma brain surgery, or in good health (not recorded which).

This clonotype turned up a few times. The chain joins TRBV4-1 to TRBJ2-4; no reliable D call. Germline-derived CDR1 and CDR2 are MGHRA and YSYEKL. CDR3 length: 13 residues. V was clipped by 4 bases and J by 6 bases, with 10 bases between them. This chain's CDR3 is CASSPLDPNIQYF. The CDR3 nucleotides are TGCGCCAGCAGCCCCTTAGACCCAAACATTCAGTACTTC.

With respect to this clonotype: Germline is not matched at one junction end, which may reflect a read error. The chain uses TRBV7-2 and TRBJ1-1, with D perhaps TRBD1 (5 bases). This CDR3 has 13 residues. CDR1 is SGHTA, CDR2 FQGNSA, per germline. CDR3 bases: TGTGGCAGCGCAACAGGCCTGAACACTGAAGCTTTCTTT. Protein: CGSATGLNTEAFF.

As concerns this clonotype: A junction end diverges from the germline sequence, so it may reflect a read error. J is TRBJ1-2 and V is TRBV6-5; no clear D. The CDR3 loop spans 15 amino acids. Germline V gene sequence: CDR1 MNHEY, CDR2 SVGAGI. CDR3 residues: CASSSYSVSPYGYAF. CDR3 nucleotides: TGTGCCAGCAGTTCCTACTCTGTCTCACCATATGGCTACGCCTTC.

The J gene is TRBJ2-7, the V gene TRBV20-1; 8 nucleotides match TRBD2. The ends lost 4 bases at V and 4 bases at J; junction bases unmatched: 9. Germline V lookup: CDR1 DFQATT, CDR2 SNEGSKA (reference sequence). This CDR3 is built from 14 residues. CDR3 DNA: TGCAGTGCTAACCGGGGAGCGGGAGTTTACGAGCAGTACTTC. Its protein product is CSANRGAGVYEQYF.

This clonotype has a handful of counts. This rearrangement joins TRBV12-3 or TRBV12-4 to TRBJ2-1; 11 nucleotides line up with TRBD2. This CDR3 contains 16 residues. V trimming: 5 bases; J trimming: 6 bases; junction bases outside the gene matches: 9. CDR3 DNA sequence: TGTGCCAGCAGTCCCTCCGGGACTAGCGGTAGCAATGAGCAGTTCTTC. It encodes CASSPSGTSGSNEQFF.

In the case of this clonotype: One end of the junction is discordant with germline, which a read error may explain. The chain is built from TRBV4-1 and TRBJ2-7; TRBD2 aligns across 9 bases. Germline V gene lookup returns CDR1 MGHRA and CDR2 YSYEKL. The CDR3 extends over 17 amino acids. CDR3 region: CASSQEGASGNPYDQYF. The DNA of the CDR3 is TGCGCCAGCAGCCAAGAGGGGGCTAGCGGGAACCCCTACGACCAGTACTTC.

DNA for the CDR3: TGTGCCAGCAGCTTGGCGGGACAGCTCAATGAGCAGTTCTTC. Its protein is CASSLAGQLNEQFF. The chain has TRBV5-4 and TRBJ2-1, with 7 bases lining up with TRBD1. Trimming cost V 0 bases and J 6 bases; bases outside gene matches: 3. This CDR3 region has 14 residues. Per the germline V gene, CDR1 is SGHNT and CDR2 is YYREEE (reference sequence).

CDR3 nucleotides: TGTGCCAGCAAACCCAGGTTAGGGTTTAACACTGAAGCTTTCTTT. Protein product: CASKPRLGFNTEAFF. The V and J genes are TRBV12-3 or TRBV12-4 and TRBJ1-1; D call uncertain. This CDR3 is 15 amino acids long. Trimming took off 7 bases at V and 2 bases at J, with 17 bases between the two ends.

About this clonotype: This sequence may be a read error, since a much larger clone differs from it by one base. V gene TRBV25-1 combines with J gene TRBJ1-4; D not certain. CDR3 length equals 13 residues. The germline gives CDR1 MGHDK, CDR2 SYGVNS. The CDR3 sequence: CASQALIGGKLSF. Written as DNA, the CDR3 is TGTGCCAGTCAAGCGTTGATTGGTGGGAAACTGTCTTTT.

This clonotype came up a few times. J is TRBJ2-1 and V is TRBV7-3, with D tentatively TRBD2 (5 bases). Germline lookup yields CDR1 SGHTA and CDR2 FQGTGA. The length of the CDR3 is 13 residues. V dropped 5 bases and J dropped 10 bases, with 15 bases sitting between them. As DNA, the CDR3 is TGTGCCAGCAGCCCCTTCCGAGGGTCGGAGCAGTTCTTC. It specifies CASSPFRGSEQFF.

This clonotype was seen only a few times. This rearrangement joins TRBV6-1 to TRBJ2-3; TRBD2 agrees at 12 bases. Germline trimming cut 5 bases from V and 3 bases from J; bases unmatched to any gene: 6. The CDR3 runs 16 residues. CDR1 is MNHNS and CDR2 is SASEGT in the germline V gene. CDR3 residues: CASSTLAGGETDTQYF. As DNA, the CDR3 is TGTGCCAGCAGTACCCTAGCGGGAGGGGAGACAGATACGCAGTATTTT.

In its sample, this clonotype was seen many times. The rearrangement links TRBV6-5 to TRBJ2-3, with TRBD2 matching over 8 bases. The CDR3 is made up of 17 amino acids. Germline assignment: CDR1 MNHEY and CDR2 SVGAGI. J gave up 4 bases and V 0 bases, and 9 bases lay outside the gene matches. The CDR3 DNA follows: TGTGCCAGCAGTTACTCTTCCAGCGGGAGACGGGCAGATACGCAGTATTTT. Amino acid sequence: CASSYSSSGRRADTQYF.

For this clonotype: A much larger clone lies one base from this, so it may be a read error. The J gene is TRBJ2-5, the V gene TRBV27, with a possible D match to TRBD2 (6 bases). The germline V gene has CDR1 MNHEY and CDR2 SMNVEV (reference sequence). CDR3 length: 15 residues. In DNA, the CDR3 is TGTGCCTGCAGTTTCGGTCTAGCGCTTAAAGAGACCCAGTACTTC. This translates into CACSFGLALKETQYF.

This chain joins TRBV15 and TRBJ1-5; no definite D call. Germline loops: CDR1 LNHNV, CDR2 YYDKDF (reference sequence). There are 15 residues in the CDR3. Trimming removed 0 bases from V and 5 bases from J, with 11 bases in between. Written as DNA, the CDR3 is TGTGCCACCAGCAGAGAAAAGACACGGCATCAGCCCCAGCATTTT. Protein sequence: CATSREKTRHQPQHF.

The V and J genes are TRBV4-3 and TRBJ1-2; D is unresolved. Trimming shortened V by 1 base and J by 6 bases, and 9 bases separated the two germline ends. Germline CDR1 reads LGHNA; CDR2 reads YSLEER. The CDR3 contains 13 residues. As DNA, the CDR3 is TGCGCCAGCAGCCAAGCTGGGGTTGATGGCTACACCTTC. Its translation is CASSQAGVDGYTF.

Only a few counts were recorded for this clonotype. The CDR3: CSARGGGPNTGELFF. The CDR3, as DNA: TGCAGTGCTAGGGGGGGGGGCCCAAACACCGGGGAGCTGTTTTTT. V is TRBV20-1 and J is TRBJ2-2, with a weak D call TRBD2 (7 bases). The length of the CDR3 is 15 residues. V dropped 3 bases and J dropped 2 bases, with 13 bases sitting between them. CDR1 is DFQATT and CDR2 is SNEGSKA in the germline V gene (reference sequence).

The chain employs TRBV24-1 and TRBJ2-7, with 8 nucleotides matching TRBD1. Germline CDR1 KGHDR, CDR2 SFDVKD. The CDR3 has 15 amino acids. The ends lost 0 bases at V and 2 bases at J; junction bases unmatched: 2. The CDR3 spells CATSDLWDRPYEQYF. CDR3 nucleotides: TGTGCCACCAGTGATTTGTGGGACAGGCCCTACGAGCAGTACTTC.

As concerns this clonotype: The conserved phenylalanine or tryptophan is not found at the CDR3 terminus, so this likely reflects a read error. This chain joins TRBV5-6 and TRBJ1-1; maybe TRBD1 (6 bases). The CDR3 sequence is 14 residues long. V lost 3 bases and J 4 bases, leaving 13 bases between the germline ends. The germline V gene has CDR1 SGHDT and CDR2 YYEEEE. Here the CDR3 reads CASSYRGGSTEAFL. CDR3 sequence (DNA): TGTGCCAGCAGCTATAGGGGGGGAAGCACTGAAGCTTTCCTT.

Turning to this clonotype: This may be a read error, as it is one base from a much larger clone. V and J are TRBV27 and TRBJ2-7, with D perhaps TRBD1 (5 bases). This CDR3 has 13 residues. The germline V and J ends were trimmed by 4 bases and 2 bases, with 9 bases remaining between them. The germline V gene has CDR1 MNHEY and CDR2 SMNVEV (reference sequence). The CDR3 reads CASSSTAAYEQYF. CDR3 nucleotides: TGTGCCAGCAGTTCGACAGCTGCCTACGAGCAGTACTTC.

This clonotype was seen repeatedly, ten times or more. The genes are TRBV10-3 and TRBJ1-1; D ambiguous. This CDR3 region has 13 residues. Trimming cost V 6 bases and J 0 bases, with 8 bases left between them. Germline CDR1 reads ENHRY; CDR2 reads SYGVKD. CDR3 coding DNA: TGTGCCATCAGAGACCGAATGAACACTGAAGCTTTCTTT. Protein product: CAIRDRMNTEAFF.

This clonotype was observed many times. Here the CDR3 reads CASSYRANTEAFF. CDR3 DNA: TGTGCCAGCAGTTACCGAGCGAACACTGAAGCTTTCTTT. The chain is built from TRBV6-2 or TRBV6-3 and TRBJ1-1, with D uncertain. CDR3 size: 13 residues. Germline V gene sequence: CDR1 MNHEY, CDR2 SVGEGT. V was shortened by 2 bases and J by 1 base, with 5 bases between the two germline ends.

The rearrangement links TRBV6-1 to TRBJ2-7; TRBD2 aligns across 8 bases. With V trimmed by 10 bases and J by 5 bases, 4 bases remained unmatched. CDR1 and CDR2 from the germline V gene are MNHNS and SASEGT. The CDR3 has 11 amino acids. The CDR3 DNA reads as TGTGCCATCAAACTAGCGGACGAGCAGTACTTC. Amino acid sequence: CAIKLADEQYF.

This clonotype appeared a single time. A much larger clone is a single base away; this may be a read error. This sequence joins TRBV27 and TRBJ1-6; TRBD1 is a possible D gene (6 bases). The V gene's germline CDR1 is MNHEY and CDR2 SMNVEV (reference sequence). V lost 6 bases and J lost 7, with 13 bases in between. There are 14 residues in the CDR3. CDR3 DNA sequence: TGTGCCAGCAGGAGGACAGAGGACAATTCACCCCTCCACTTT. It codes for CASRRTEDNSPLHF.

In its sample, this clonotype was seen once. The gene calls are TRBV19 and TRBJ2-1, with 10 bases aligning to TRBD2. Trimming removed 3 bases from V and 3 bases from J; junction bases left unmatched: 8. The CDR3 contains 17 residues. Germline V gives CDR1 LNHDA, CDR2 SQIVND (reference sequence). The CDR3 spells CASSIGGLADYYNEQFF. The CDR3 DNA reads as TGTGCCAGTAGTATCGGAGGACTAGCGGACTACTACAATGAGCAGTTCTTC.

The sample holds a few counts of this clonotype. V gene TRBV6-2 or TRBV6-3 combines with J gene TRBJ2-3; D ambiguous. V lost 7 bases, J lost 2 bases, and 10 bases lay in between. CDR3 length equals 13 residues. The V gene's germline CDR1 is MNHEY and CDR2 SVGEGT. The CDR3 bases are TGTGCCAGCACCACACTTCTCACAGATACGCAGTATTTT. Its protein is CASTTLLTDTQYF.

This CDR3 reads CASGGGYGGYTF. The CDR3 DNA follows: TGTGCCAGCGGCGGGGGGTATGGCGGCTACACCTTC. The chain uses TRBV2 and TRBJ1-2, with a tentative D call TRBD1 (5 bases). Trimming cost V 8 bases and J 8 bases, with 15 bases left between them. The CDR3 spans 12 residues. Germline CDR1 and CDR2: SNHLY and FYNNEI. The full variable domain, rest sourced from reference TRBV2 and TRBJ1-2, is EPEVTQTPSHQVTQMGQEVILRCVPISNHLYFYWYRQILGQKVEFLVSFYNNEISEKSEIFDDQFSVERPDGSNFTLKIRSTKLEDSAMYFCASGGGYGGYTFGSGTRLTVV.

This clonotype has ten or more counts. The rearrangement links TRBV20-1 to TRBJ1-2; D gene ambiguous. V lost 6 bases and J 2 bases, leaving 13 bases between the germline ends. Germline loops: CDR1 DFQATT, CDR2 SNEGSKA (reference sequence). This CDR3 has 13 amino acids. In DNA form, the CDR3 reads TGCAGTGCGGTTGGGAGGGTGAACTATGGCTACACCTTC. Protein product: CSAVGRVNYGYTF.

The chain joins TRBV7-8 to TRBJ1-2, with D possibly TRBD1 on 5 matching bases. Germline V CDR1 and CDR2: SGHVS, FQNEAQ. Between the trimmed V and J ends, which lost 5 bases and 4 bases, there was a span of 11 bases. This CDR3 is built from 13 residues. As DNA, the CDR3 is TGTGCCAGCAGCCCGACAGTCCTCTATGGCTACACCTTC. Encoded protein: CASSPTVLYGYTF. Full variable domain (rest looked up from reference TRBV7-8 and TRBJ1-2): GAGVSQSPRYKVAKRGQDVALRCDPISGHVSLFWYQQALGQGPEFLTYFQNEAQLDKSGLPSDRFFAERPEGSVSTLKIQRTQQEDSAVYLCASSPTVLYGYTFGSGTRLTVV.